These 6 T cell receptor beta chains were all obtained from the same sample, sequenced in a study of human T cells and chemical hapten exposure. Time point indicated: patch test 1, 2 weeks after DPC sensitization. Indicated treatment: therapeutic diphenylcyclopropenone sensitization with weekly scalp DPC. In TCRdb, the RACE reads were re-called with MiXCR into one record per CDR3 protein. Among fewer than 95,000 distinct CDR3 sequences listed, about 10% were seen once. Source: whole blood, taken in connection with sensitization to the hapten diphenylcyclopropenone (DPC). The receptors originated from a man aged 40-55 years with alopecia areata. Some clones in this sample may be carry-over from other donors' samples.

The chain recombines TRBV7-6 with TRBJ2-2; 14 bases map to TRBD2. The germline CDR1 and CDR2 sequences are SGHVS and FNYEAQ. The CDR3 length is 18 residues. Germline trimming cut 4 bases from V and 0 bases from J; bases unmatched to any gene: 4. In DNA, the CDR3 is TGTGCCAGCAGCTCCCGACTAGCGGGAGGGGCGAACACCGGGGAGCTGTTTTTT. The encoded protein is CASSSRLAGGANTGELFF.

The chain carries TRBV10-3 and TRBJ1-5, with 9 nucleotides matching TRBD1. Trimming removed 6 bases from V and 2 bases from J; junction bases left unmatched: 5. The CDR3 sequence is 15 residues long. Germline V gene lookup returns CDR1 ENHRY and CDR2 SYGVKD. CDR3 region: CAISVDRGGNQPQHF. CDR3 DNA: TGTGCCATCAGCGTGGACAGGGGAGGCAATCAGCCCCAGCATTTT.

This clonotype was observed a handful of times. V usage is TRBV3-1 and J usage is TRBJ2-1; tentative D call: TRBD1 (5 bases). Trimming cost V 4 bases and J 8 bases, with 9 bases left between them. From germline, CDR1 is LGHDT and CDR2 YNNKEL (reference sequence). The CDR3 has 12 residues. The chain's CDR3 is CASSRAGYEQFF. CDR3 coding DNA: TGTGCCAGCAGCCGGGCAGGGTATGAGCAGTTCTTC.

This clonotype appeared many times. The chain joins TRBV6-1 to TRBJ2-1; D call uncertain. The length of the CDR3 is 11 residues. The germline V gene has CDR1 MNHNS and CDR2 SASEGT. Deletions cut 3 bases from V and 7 bases from J, with 4 bases between. This chain's CDR3 is CASSDWNEQFF. DNA of the CDR3: TGTGCCAGCAGTGACTGGAATGAGCAGTTCTTC.

This clonotype is deemed medium-sized. The rearrangement uses TRBV3-1 and TRBJ1-1, with a possible D match to TRBD1 (5 bases). V lost 4 bases and J 4 bases, leaving 10 bases between the germline ends. CDR1 LGHDT and CDR2 YNNKEL come from the germline V gene (reference sequence). The CDR3 loop spans 13 amino acids. The CDR3 reads CASSPRVGTEAFF. The CDR3 DNA reads as TGTGCCAGCAGCCCCAGGGTAGGCACTGAAGCTTTCTTT.

The V and J genes are TRBV6-5 and TRBJ2-7, with D perhaps matching TRBD1 or TRBD2 (6 bases each). There are 14 residues in the CDR3. CDR1 MNHEY and CDR2 SVGAGI come from the germline V gene. V was pared by 6 bases and J by 0 bases, with 12 bases between. The chain's CDR3 is CASRRGQASYEQYF. CDR3 sequence (DNA): TGTGCCAGCAGACGGGGGCAGGCCTCCTACGAGCAGTACTTC.